A selection of T cell receptor beta chains follows, all from one sample in a study of cytomegalovirus exposure and HLA in healthy donors. Some clones are missing from TCRdb's copy, which holds only in-frame ones; the method was immunoSEQ multiplex PCR. The sample records roughly 60,000 clones, about 95% being singletons. The sample comprised PBMCs. These TCRs come from a young man in good health and CMV-seronegative. Both conserved end residues are part of each CDR3. A D gene is named only where the DNA matches it firmly. Not all rows give a size; the values are once, few, many and, for expanded clones, a class.

>TRBJ1-4|TRBV14|.|.
CASSSYEKLFF
TGTGCCAGCAGTTCGTATGAAAAACTGTTTTTT
>TRBJ2-5|TRBV29-1|.|.
CSVDWTAQETQYF
TGCAGCGTCGACTGGACTGCACAAGAGACCCAGTACTTC
>TRBJ1-1|TRBV10-3|.|.
CAISEQGLNTEAFF
TGTGCCATCAGTGAGCAGGGATTGAACACTGAAGCTTTCTTT
>TRBJ1-1|TRBV5-6|.|.
CASSRGLSNTEAFF
TGTGCCAGCAGCCGGGGTCTGTCGAACACTGAAGCTTTCTTT
>TRBJ1-3|TRBV6-5|.|once
CASSSVGNTIYF
TGTGCCAGCAGTTCTGTTGGAAACACCATATATTTT
>TRBJ1-3|TRBV18|TRBD1|once
CASSTGQPTSSGNTIYF
TGTGCCAGCTCAACGGGACAGCCTACCTCCTCTGGAAACACCATATATTTT
>TRBJ2-7|TRBV28|.|.
CASRIQGVGGEQYF
TGTGCCAGCAGAATACAGGGAGTTGGCGGCGAGCAGTACTTC
>TRBJ2-1|TRBV27|TRBD2|.
CASSSLAGGPSGQFF
TGTGCCAGCAGTTCCCTAGCGGGAGGGCCCTCAGGGCAGTTCTTC
>TRBJ1-5|TRBV6-1|TRBD1|.
CASSAFGQGDQPQHF
TGTGCCAGCAGTGCGTTTGGACAGGGTGATCAGCCCCAGCATTTT
>TRBJ1-2|TRBV19|TRBD1|.
CASSITGQGGDGYTF
TGTGCCAGTAGTATAACGGGACAGGGCGGGGATGGCTACACCTTC
>TRBJ2-1|TRBV7-8|.|.
CASSLAVTGDEQFF
TGTGCCAGCAGCTTAGCGGTCACCGGGGATGAGCAGTTCTTC
>TRBJ2-2|TRBV5-6|.|.
CASSFSQGNTGELFF
TGTGCCAGCAGCTTCTCACAGGGAAACACCGGGGAGCTGTTTTTT
>TRBJ1-3|TRBV27|.|.
CASSPGASGNTIYF
TGTGCCAGCAGTCCTGGGGCGTCGGGAAACACCATATATTTT
>TRBJ2-3|TRBV6-4|.|.
CASSEGGDGDTQYF
TGTGCCAGCAGTGAAGGGGGTGACGGAGATACGCAGTATTTT
>TRBJ1-1|TRBV5-8|TRBD1|.
CASSLSGQASGAFF
TGTGCCAGCAGCTTATCCGGACAGGCGTCGGGAGCTTTCTTT
>TRBJ2-5|TRBV7-2|TRBD1|.
CASSLNRGPETQYF
TGTGCCAGCAGCTTAAACAGGGGGCCAGAGACCCAGTACTTC
>TRBJ1-1|TRBV6-6|.|once
CASSYGENTEAFF
TGTGCCAGCAGTTATGGAGAGAACACTGAAGCTTTCTTT
>TRBJ2-1|TRBV27|.|.
CASSVRDNVNEQFF
TGTGCCAGCAGTGTTCGGGACAACGTTAATGAGCAGTTCTTC
>TRBJ2-1|TRBV4-3|TRBD2|once
CASSQRGLAEAGSYNEQFF
TGCGCCAGCAGCCAAAGGGGACTAGCGGAGGCGGGGTCCTACAATGAGCAGTTCTTC
>TRBJ1-1|TRBV13|.|.
CATSGDPGGTEAFF
TGTGCCACCTCGGGAGATCCGGGAGGCACTGAAGCTTTCTTT
>TRBJ1-4|TRBV5-1|TRBD1|.
CASSPGTVINEKLFF
TGCGCCAGCAGCCCGGGGACAGTTATTAATGAAAAACTGTTTTTT
>TRBJ2-1|TRBV27|TRBD2|.
CASRGVTYEQFF
TGTGCCAGCCGGGGGGTTACGTATGAGCAGTTCTTC
>TRBJ2-5|TRBV25-1|TRBD2|.
CASSEWSGSTETQYF
TGTGCCAGCAGTGAATGGAGCGGGAGCACAGAGACCCAGTACTTC
>TRBJ1-1|TRBV19|TRBD1|.
CASNDDRERTEAFF
TGTGCCAGTAATGATGACAGGGAGAGGACTGAAGCTTTCTTT
>TRBJ2-1|TRBV4-2|.|once
CASSQDLQRTLSYNEQFF
TGTGCCAGCAGCCAAGATCTTCAGCGGACCCTCTCCTACAATGAGCAGTTCTTC
>TRBJ2-7|TRBV11-2|.|.
CASSLVSGAYEQYF
TGTGCCAGCAGCTTAGTTAGCGGAGCCTACGAGCAGTACTTC
>TRBJ2-7|TRBV27|.|.
CATGSSYEQYF
TGTGCCACCGGGTCCTCCTACGAGCAGTACTTC
>TRBJ2-7|TRBV28|.|.
CASSRGLKGYEQYF
TGTGCCAGCAGCCGCGGGCTAAAGGGCTACGAGCAGTACTTC
>TRBJ2-1|TRBV18|TRBD1|.
CASSPPGQMDNEQFF
TGTGCCAGCTCACCCCCGGGACAGATGGACAATGAGCAGTTCTTC
>TRBJ2-5|TRBV9|.|.
CASSPRGGEETQYF
TGTGCCAGCAGCCCCCGAGGGGGGGAAGAGACCCAGTACTTC
>TRBJ2-7|TRBV14|.|.
CASSPPTGLRSYEQYF
TGTGCCAGCAGCCCCCCTACAGGGCTTCGGTCCTACGAGCAGTACTTC
>TRBJ2-3|TRBV4-2|TRBD2|.
CASSPGLAGGMDTQYF
TGTGCCAGCAGCCCGGGACTAGCGGGAGGAATGGATACGCAGTATTTT
>TRBJ2-7|TRBV5-1|.|.
CASSFQGRDEQYF
TGCGCCAGCAGCTTCCAGGGAAGGGACGAGCAGTACTTC
>TRBJ2-1|TRBV5-1|TRBD2|.
CASSLGTSGTNEQFF
TGCGCCAGCAGCCTCGGGACTAGCGGGACTAATGAGCAGTTCTTC
>TRBJ2-3|TRBV7-8|.|.
CASSTKGDTQYF
TGTGCCAGCAGCACTAAGGGGGATACGCAGTATTTT
>TRBJ2-7|TRBV27|TRBD2|.
CASSLRRTGTSGSPYEQYF
TGTGCCAGCAGTTTAAGGCGGACAGGGACTAGCGGGAGCCCCTACGAGCAGTACTTC
>TRBJ2-2|TRBV4-2|.|.
CASSQDGRGRDTGELFF
TGTGCCAGCAGCCAAGATGGGCGGGGCAGGGACACCGGGGAGCTGTTTTTT